This T cell receptor (beta chain) is drawn from a study of blood T cells in healthy people across ages. General study results and limits: A roughly linear age-dependent decrease characterized TCR beta diversity per million T cells. The unknown donor CMV status may have confounded expanded clonotype changes.

Next came a second PCR, run for about 7 to 12 cycles, which used a sample-barcoded 5' primer along with a J-beta primer mix. Using its own MiXCR run on the 5' RACE reads, TCRdb lists one record per CDR3 protein. The profile shows 950,000 to 1,200,000 distinct CDR3 sequences, more than 30% of them singletons. Worth noting for this clonotype: Its antigen is not known.

Donor samples were obtained from healthy Caucasian individuals from Russia, aged 6 to 90. Each donor gave roughly 10 milliliters of peripheral blood. V lost 6 bases and J lost 8, with 11 bases in between. The CDR3 consists of 11 residues. Looked up from germline, CDR1 is DFQATT and CDR2 is SNEGSKA (reference sequence). This sequence joins TRBV20-1 and TRBJ2-1; tentatively, D is TRBD1 (5 bases). Material for sequencing was blood. This clonotype originated in a man aged 18 to 35 in good health. In DNA, the CDR3 is TGCAGTGCCCTACCCAGGGATGAGCAGTTCTTC. It yields the protein CSALPRDEQFF.